The 22 T cell receptor beta chains reported below all come from one sample, sequenced in a study of T-cell memory formation after mild COVID-19. TCRdb recomputed calls from the 5' RACE reads with MiXCR, one row per CDR3 protein. The repertoire consists of about 430,000 distinct CDR3 sequences, with 20% to 30% occurring once and the leading ten covering 7% to 9.5%. Sequenced: PBMCs or a T cell subset sorted from them (not recorded which). Receptors were obtained from an adult woman who had mild COVID-19 (a few samples of this study predate the infection). Cell type and time point are not known.

This clonotype was counted a few times. The chain employs TRBV3-1 and TRBJ2-1, with D possibly called TRBD1 or TRBD2 (7 bases each). Trimming left V 4 bases short and J 4 bases short, with 23 bases between. CDR1 LGHDT and CDR2 YNNKEL come from the germline V gene (reference sequence). The CDR3 spans 18 residues. The CDR3: CASSPQGGGGGPYNEQFF. Written as DNA, the CDR3 is TGTGCCAGCAGCCCGCAGGGAGGGGGCGGGGGACCTTACAATGAGCAGTTCTTC.

This clonotype was picked up a small number of times. The DNA of the CDR3 is TGTGCCAGGGGGGACGGACCCTACGAGCAGTACTTC. Residues: CARGDGPYEQYF. The rearrangement uses TRBV2 and TRBJ2-7; either TRBD1 or TRBD2 may fit D (5 bases each). The CDR3 length is 12 residues. Germline CDR1 is SNHLY and CDR2 is FYNNEI. The V gene lost 9 bases and the J gene lost 2 bases, with 11 bases spanning the gap.

J is TRBJ2-1 and V is TRBV11-3; 8 bases fit TRBD2. This CDR3 contains 15 residues. Germline CDR1 and CDR2: SGHNT and YENEEA. Trimming cost V 4 bases and J 2 bases; bases outside gene matches: 4. The CDR3 coding sequence is TGTGCCAGCAGCTATAGCGGGGATACCTACAATGAGCAGTTCTTC. Residues: CASSYSGDTYNEQFF. The whole variable domain, remainder taken from reference TRBV11-3 and TRBJ2-1, is EAGVVQSPRYKIIEKKQPVAFWCNPISGHNTLYWYLQNLGQGPELLIRYENEEAVDDSQLPKDRFSAERLKGVDSTLKIQPAELGDSAVYLCASSYSGDTYNEQFFGPGTRLTVL.

The chain is built from TRBV7-2 and TRBJ2-1; no definite D call. Germline V CDR1 and CDR2: SGHTA, FQGNSA. This CDR3 contains 13 residues. Between the trimmed V and J ends, which lost 2 bases and 10 bases, there was a span of 12 bases. CDR3 amino acids: CASSLSPLLEQFF. CDR3 nucleotides: TGTGCCAGCAGCTTATCCCCACTGCTGGAGCAGTTCTTC.

There are many counts of this clonotype. This chain links TRBV5-1 with TRBJ2-2, with TRBD1 matching over 8 bases. Trimming removed 4 bases from V and 5 bases from J; junction bases left unmatched: 4. The CDR3 has 14 residues. The germline V gene has CDR1 SGHRS and CDR2 YFSETQ. The DNA for the CDR3 is TGCGCCAGCAGCCCGAGACAGGGGACCGGGGAGCTGTTTTTT. It yields the protein CASSPRQGTGELFF.

The chain combines TRBV20-1 with TRBJ2-3; D may be TRBD2 (5 bases). V shed 0 bases and J shed 0 bases, with 13 bases lying between them. The length of the CDR3 is 16 residues. The germline CDR1 and CDR2 sequences are DFQATT and SNEGSKA (reference sequence). The CDR3 sequence: CSARDLRVASTDTQYF. The CDR3 region has the DNA TGCAGTGCTAGAGATTTGCGGGTAGCTAGCACAGATACGCAGTATTTT.

This chain's CDR3 is CASSLEGWGETQYF. The CDR3 coding sequence is TGTGCCAGCAGCTTGGAAGGCTGGGGAGAGACCCAGTACTTC. This chain joins TRBV5-4 and TRBJ2-5; D gene uncertain. The V end lost 0 bases, the J end lost 4 bases, and 10 bases lay between the germline ends. Per the germline V gene, CDR1 is SGHNT and CDR2 is YYREEE (reference sequence). The CDR3 is 14 residues long.

The V and J genes are TRBV2 and TRBJ2-3; D unresolved. The CDR3 consists of 12 residues. CDR1 and CDR2 (germline): SNHLY, FYNNEI. V shed 8 bases and J shed 6 bases, with 12 bases lying between them. The CDR3 is CASGQRPDTQYF. In DNA, the CDR3 is TGTGCCAGCGGGCAACGTCCGGATACGCAGTATTTT.

CDR3 loop: CASSPGTGDHEQYF. CDR3 DNA sequence: TGCGCCAGCAGCCCAGGGACAGGGGACCACGAGCAGTACTTC. This chain links TRBV5-1 with TRBJ2-7; TRBD1 aligns across 10 bases. CDR1 is SGHRS, CDR2 YFSETQ, per germline. CDR3 length equals 14 residues. V dropped 4 bases and J dropped 5; count of bases not matched to a gene: 6.

As to this clonotype: The junction and the germline gene differ at one end; a read error may be behind it. The chain recombines TRBV7-7 with TRBJ2-7, with D uncertain. Germline V lookup: CDR1 SSHAT, CDR2 FNYEAQ (reference sequence). The CDR3 runs 13 residues. DNA for the CDR3: TGTGCTAGCAGCTTAGATGGGAAGTACGAGCAGTACTTC. Translation gives CASSLDGKYEQYF.

The sample holds a few counts of this clonotype. The V call is TRBV11-3, the J call TRBJ2-1, with TRBD2 identical over 12 bases. The junction had 12 bases not matched to a gene; V was cut back by 6 bases and J by 6 bases. CDR1 is SGHNT and CDR2 is YENEEA in the germline V gene. CDR3 length equals 17 residues. The CDR3 nucleotides are TGTGCCAGCAGAGACCGGACTAGCGGGAAAGCGGGCAATGAGCAGTTCTTC. This codes for CASRDRTSGKAGNEQFF.

This clonotype was counted between two and nine times. The chain couples TRBV20-1 to TRBJ1-2; TRBD1 agrees at 11 bases. CDR3 length equals 14 residues. Germline CDR1 is DFQATT and CDR2 is SNEGSKA (reference sequence). Trimming removed 0 bases from V and 6 bases from J; junction bases left unmatched: 3. The CDR3 nucleotides are TGCAGTGCTAGAGAGGGACAGGGGGAAAATGGCTACACCTTC. Protein sequence: CSAREGQGENGYTF.

This clonotype was counted a few times. The V and J genes are TRBV5-1 and TRBJ2-7, with D possibly TRBD1 on 6 matching bases. Germline V gene data show CDR1 as SGHRS and CDR2 as YFSETQ. V lost 4 bases, J lost 0 bases, and 20 bases lay in between. The CDR3 totals 17 residues. CDR3 sequence: CASSIGLGQRSSYEQYF. DNA of the CDR3: TGCGCCAGCAGCATTGGTTTGGGACAACGGAGCTCCTACGAGCAGTACTTC.

Points on this clonotype: Mismatch with germline at one junction end may stem from a read error. The V gene is TRBV4-1, the J gene TRBJ2-7, with 9 bases aligning to TRBD1. The CDR3 length is 18 residues. Germline V gives CDR1 MGHRA, CDR2 YSYEKL. CDR3 nucleotides: TGCGCCAGCAGCGAAGAACCGGGACAGGGATTCATCGTCTACGAGCAGTACTTC. It translates to CASSEEPGQGFIVYEQYF.

The rearrangement links TRBV12-3 or TRBV12-4 to TRBJ2-1; D possibly corresponds to TRBD2 (5 bases). V was clipped by 1 base and J by 10 bases, with 11 bases between them. The CDR3 length is 13 residues. The CDR3 nucleotides are TGTGCCAGCAGTTTAGAGAGGGCCGTAGAGCAGTTCTTC. Encoded protein: CASSLERAVEQFF.

This clonotype occurred a few times. The rearrangement uses TRBV4-1 and TRBJ1-3; D perhaps matches TRBD1 (5 bases). The CDR3 contains 17 residues. V was trimmed by 0 bases and J by 2 bases, leaving 14 bases between them. In germline, CDR1 is MGHRA, CDR2 YSYEKL. In DNA, the CDR3 is TGCGCCAGCAGCCAAGATGGCCCAGGGAGCGCTGGAAACACCATATATTTT. Its protein product is CASSQDGPGSAGNTIYF.

This clonotype was seen many times. V usage is TRBV6-1 and J usage is TRBJ1-5; no definite D call. With 5 bases removed from V and 6 bases from J, the gap between germline ends came to 17 bases. The germline CDR1 and CDR2 sequences are MNHNS and SASEGT. The CDR3 covers 15 residues. The CDR3 region is CASSNRRATGQPQHF. The CDR3 bases are TGTGCCAGCAGTAATCGGAGGGCAACGGGTCAGCCCCAGCATTTT.

The genes are TRBV3-1 and TRBJ2-1, with a weak D call TRBD2 (5 bases). The ends were cut back, 3 bases at V and 5 bases at J, with 17 bases in the middle. CDR1 is LGHDT and CDR2 is YNNKEL in the germline V gene (reference sequence). The CDR3 covers 16 residues. The CDR3 loop is CASSQIGGTDHNEQFF. CDR3 in DNA: TGTGCCAGCAGCCAGATTGGAGGTACAGACCACAATGAGCAGTTCTTC.

This clonotype was counted once. V is TRBV5-4 and J is TRBJ1-2; D is uncertain. The CDR3 sequence is 17 residues long. CDR1 SGHNT and CDR2 YYREEE come from the germline V gene (reference sequence). V was trimmed by 0 bases and J by 2 bases, leaving 17 bases between them. CDR3 sequence: CASSLGRREGRNYGYTF. The DNA for the CDR3 is TGTGCCAGCAGCTTGGGCCGACGGGAGGGCAGAAACTATGGCTACACCTTC.

The chain couples TRBV2 to TRBJ2-1, with 12 bases aligning to TRBD2. CDR3 length: 14 amino acids. V trimming: 4 bases; J trimming: 7 bases; junction bases outside the gene matches: 2. Germline V gene data show CDR1 as SNHLY and CDR2 as FYNNEI. For the CDR3, the DNA is TGTGCCAGCAGTGTGACTAGCGGGAGAAATGAGCAGTTCTTC. It translates to CASSVTSGRNEQFF.

The chain recombines TRBV11-2 with TRBJ1-1; D is unresolved. CDR1 SGHAT and CDR2 FQNNGV come from the germline V gene. The V gene lost 4 bases and the J gene lost 7 bases, with 10 bases spanning the gap. The CDR3 runs to 12 residues. For the CDR3, the DNA is TGTGCCAGCAGCTATAGCCGGATTGAAGCTTTCTTT. This sequence encodes CASSYSRIEAFF.

This clonotype was found a few times. This sequence joins TRBV7-3 and TRBJ1-1; D is undetermined. V was pared by 1 base and J by 5 bases, with 8 bases between. Germline CDR1 reads SGHTA; CDR2 reads FQGTGA. The CDR3 extends over 13 amino acids. The CDR3 DNA follows: TGTGCCAGCAGCTTAAGGCCAGCTACTGAAGCTTTCTTT. Protein: CASSLRPATEAFF.